This note documents a single T cell receptor (beta chain) sequence. Its target is unknown. Germline values: CDR1 SGHRS, CDR2 YFSETQ. This CDR3 spans 14 amino acids. The ends were cut back, 6 bases at V and 0 bases at J, with 9 bases in the middle. The repertoire was sequenced with immunoSEQ multiplex PCR; TCRdb's copy has only in-frame clones and lacks some. The sample holds approximately 1,000 clones; over 55% are singletons and the top ten take 14%. This entry belongs to a study of immune cell composition in non-small cell lung cancer. Overall study results and limits: Dominant in vivo tumour-associated clones were not shown to share tumour-reactive sequences. Clones >0.5% enriched in tumour were rarer in adenocarcinoma (roughly 33%) than squamous (about 80%). Smoking pack-years did not significantly correlate with tumour TCR-beta clonality.

Normal lung was sampled as far from the tumour as possible, at least 3 cm. Genomic DNA came from frozen unsorted single-cell suspensions. Sequenced sample: non-adjacent lung tissue. The TCR comes from a human donor with non-small cell lung cancer. V gene TRBV5-1 combines with J gene TRBJ2-2; a weak D match, TRBD2 (6 bases). CDR3 protein: CASKEGSNTGELFF. CDR3 bases: TGCGCCAGCAAGGAGGGATCGAACACCGGGGAGCTGTTTTTT.